What follows are 20 T cell receptor beta chains derived from one specimen sequenced in a study of CD8 T cells in ankylosing spondylitis. TCRdb analysed the 5' RACE reads with MiXCR anew, one entry per CDR3 protein. The sample shows under 130,000 distinct CDR3 sequences, around 24% of them seen only once. Sequences were obtained from synovial fluid, either unsorted or a sorted T cell fraction (not recorded which). These receptors were taken from a male donor with ankylosing spondylitis.

This chain links TRBV2 with TRBJ2-3; D is unclear. The V end was cut by 1 base, the J end by 8 bases, with 10 bases between. Germline V gene sequence: CDR1 SNHLY, CDR2 FYNNEI. This CDR3 is built from 13 residues. This CDR3 reads CASSEGHQSTQYF. CDR3 DNA sequence: TGTGCCAGCAGTGAAGGACATCAAAGTACGCAGTATTTT.

A few counts support this clonotype. This chain connects TRBV3-1 to TRBJ2-1; a weak D match, TRBD2 (5 bases). Looked up from germline, CDR1 is LGHDT and CDR2 is YNNKEL (reference sequence). This CDR3 has 14 amino acids. Trimming shortened V by 6 bases and J by 6 bases, and 15 bases separated the two germline ends. The CDR3 reads CASSRFRDANEQFF. CDR3 bases: TGTGCCAGCAGTCGCTTCCGGGATGCCAATGAGCAGTTCTTC.

This clonotype was found a few times. The CDR3 protein is CASSKGGLYNEQFF. The CDR3 nucleotides read TGCGCCTCCTCTAAGGGGGGCTTATACAATGAGCAGTTCTTC. The chain couples TRBV5-1 to TRBJ2-1; TRBD1 or TRBD2 may be the D gene (6 bases each). Trimming took 10 bases from V and 4 from J, leaving 18 bases between them. Germline CDR1 and CDR2: SGHRS and YFSETQ. This CDR3 region has 14 residues.

The chain links TRBV12-3 or TRBV12-4 to TRBJ2-5, with 8 bases that match TRBD1. CDR3 length equals 15 residues. The trim removed 5 bases at V and 5 bases at J, leaving 10 bases unmatched. The CDR3 loop is CASSTSGTGRETQYF. The CDR3, as DNA: TGTGCCAGCAGTACCTCCGGGACAGGACGGGAGACCCAGTACTTC.

This clonotype has only a few counts. This rearrangement joins TRBV5-6 to TRBJ2-1, with D tentatively TRBD2 (5 bases). This CDR3 spans 13 amino acids. Trimming removed 4 bases from V and 15 bases from J, with 20 bases in between. Per the germline V gene, CDR1 is SGHDT and CDR2 is YYEEEE. The CDR3 DNA is TGTGCCAGCAGCAGCAGGCAGCGGACGGAGTTGTTCTTC. Protein product: CASSSRQRTELFF.

This clonotype was counted only a few times. The V and J genes are TRBV20-1 and TRBJ1-2; D is unclear. CDR1 DFQATT and CDR2 SNEGSKA come from the germline V gene (reference sequence). With 5 bases removed from V and 4 bases from J, the gap between germline ends came to 14 bases. The CDR3 covers 13 residues. CDR3 bases: TGCAGTGCTCTCCGGGATTTAACCTATGGCTACACCTTC. It codes for CSALRDLTYGYTF.

CDR3: CASSLGQGAYNEQFF. CDR3 DNA: TGTGCCAGCTCATTAGGACAGGGGGCCTACAATGAGCAGTTCTTC. The J gene is TRBJ2-1, the V gene TRBV18; TRBD1 matches 10 bases. The CDR3 has 15 amino acids. Germline CDR1 reads KGHSH; CDR2 reads LQKENI. V lost 5 bases, J lost 2 bases, and 3 bases stayed unmatched.

The chain recombines TRBV20-1 with TRBJ1-5; D gene ambiguous. The CDR3 is 15 residues long. CDR1 is DFQATT, CDR2 SNEGSKA, per germline (reference sequence). Trimming shortened V by 1 base and J by 1 base, and 11 bases separated the two germline ends. Here the CDR3 reads CSARVGIFSNQPQHF. CDR3 nucleotides: TGCAGTGCTAGAGTGGGAATATTCAGCAATCAGCCCCAGCATTTT.

This clonotype was seen ten or more times. The V gene is TRBV10-3, the J gene TRBJ2-1; TRBD1 matches at 7 bases. Germline lookup yields CDR1 ENHRY and CDR2 SYGVKD. This CDR3 has 15 amino acids. V was clipped by 0 bases and J by 4 bases; unmatched bases: 3. DNA for the CDR3: TGTGCCATCAGTGAGTCGGGGACAGAGTACAATGAGCAGTTCTTC. Translated: CAISESGTEYNEQFF.

The genes are TRBV19 and TRBJ2-3, with TRBD1 matching over 8 bases. This CDR3 is built from 14 residues. J gave up 0 bases and V 8 bases, and 4 bases lay outside the gene matches. Germline CDR1 and CDR2: LNHDA and SQIVND (reference sequence). The CDR3 spells CASGRTGSTDTQYF. The CDR3, as DNA: TGTGCCAGTGGGAGGACAGGGAGCACAGATACGCAGTATTTT.

The genes are TRBV11-1 and TRBJ2-1; 15 positions match TRBD2. The CDR3 runs 20 residues. Germline V gives CDR1 SGHAT, CDR2 FQDESV (reference sequence). Germline trimming cut 5 bases from V and 1 base from J; bases unmatched to any gene: 12. CDR3 region: CASSPGLAGGGGGSYNEQFF. The CDR3 DNA follows: TGTGCCAGCAGCCCGGGACTAGCGGGAGGAGGGGGGGGATCCTACAATGAGCAGTTCTTC.

The chain recombines TRBV5-1 with TRBJ1-5; D is unclear. Trimming stripped 5 bases from V and 1 base from J, with 13 bases between. This CDR3 region has 15 residues. Per germline, CDR1 SGHRS and CDR2 YFSETQ. CDR3 in amino acids: CASSPEGGSNQPQHF. In nucleotides, the CDR3 is TGCGCCAGCAGTCCTGAGGGCGGGAGCAATCAGCCCCAGCATTTT.

The chain is built from TRBV24-1 and TRBJ2-1; D not resolved. The CDR3 extends over 13 amino acids. CDR1 and CDR2 from the germline V gene are KGHDR and SFDVKD. Trimming stripped 7 bases from V and 4 bases from J, with 10 bases between. The CDR3 DNA is TGTGCCACCAGCAGGCCCGTATACAATGAGCAGTTCTTC. The encoded protein is CATSRPVYNEQFF.

The rearrangement uses TRBV24-1 and TRBJ2-1, with D perhaps matching TRBD1 (5 bases). Germline V gene sequence: CDR1 KGHDR, CDR2 SFDVKD. V lost 6 bases to trimming and J lost 0 bases, with 11 bases between them. The length of the CDR3 is 15 residues. In nucleotides, the CDR3 is TGTGCCACCAGTTATCTTGGGGCCTCCTACAATGAGCAGTTCTTC. This codes for CATSYLGASYNEQFF.

The chain joins TRBV20-1 to TRBJ2-5; 9 bases match TRBD2. This CDR3 comprises 14 residues. V lost 3 bases and J lost 5; bases outside the gene matches: 7. From germline, CDR1 is DFQATT and CDR2 SNEGSKA (reference sequence). Here the CDR3 reads CSARSSGNTETQYF. The CDR3 coding sequence is TGCAGTGCTAGGTCTAGCGGGAATACGGAGACCCAGTACTTC.

This clonotype turned up a few times. DNA of the CDR3: TGTGCCAGCAGCTCTTGGGAAGTAGCGGCGAGCACAGATACGCAGTATTTT. Translating it yields CASSSWEVAASTDTQYF. The chain recombines TRBV11-2 with TRBJ2-3; weak D call: TRBD2 (6 bases). V lost 4 bases and J lost 0, with 17 bases in between. The CDR3 covers 17 residues. Germline CDR1 is SGHAT and CDR2 is FQNNGV.

The chain is built from TRBV6-6 and TRBJ2-1, with 13 bases fitting TRBD2. Germline CDR1 and CDR2: MNHNY and SVGAGI (reference sequence). J gave up 14 bases and V 7 bases, and 8 bases lay outside the gene matches. There are 13 residues in the CDR3. The CDR3, as DNA: TGTGCCAGCACCACGGGACTAGCGGGACTAAAGTTCTTC. Encoded protein: CASTTGLAGLKFF.

Many counts were recorded for this clonotype. This rearrangement joins TRBV9 to TRBJ2-3, with 7 bases identical to TRBD2. Germline CDR1 reads SGDLS; CDR2 reads YYNGEE. The CDR3 runs to 14 residues. V trimming: 4 bases; J trimming: 5 bases; junction bases outside the gene matches: 7. The CDR3 sequence is CASSFAGEGDTQYF. The CDR3 coding sequence is TGTGCCAGCAGCTTTGCGGGGGAAGGAGATACGCAGTATTTT.

The chain has TRBV29-1 and TRBJ1-1; 7 bases map to TRBD1. The V gene end was trimmed by 4 bases and the J gene end by 10 bases; junction bases not matched to a gene: 3. The CDR3 contains 10 residues. Looked up from germline, CDR1 is SQVTM and CDR2 is ANQGSEA. Here the CDR3 reads CSVGDRGAFF. CDR3 coding DNA: TGCAGCGTTGGGGACAGAGGAGCTTTCTTT.

The chain recombines TRBV5-7 with TRBJ2-3, with 8 bases identical to TRBD2. TRBV5-7 belongs to the ORF category, with a function that is uncertain. This CDR3 is built from 14 residues. V lost 0 bases and J lost 11; bases outside the gene matches: 8. In DNA, the CDR3 is TGTGCCAGCAGCTTGGGACTAGCGAATATGTGGCAGTATTTT. Translation gives CASSLGLANMWQYF.